This TCR beta chain is drawn from a study of OX40 agonist ivuxolimab in advanced cancers. Overall study context: Patients' therapy was ivuxolimab, an antibody that acts as an agonist of OX40 (CD134).

Sequencing was performed with immunoSEQ multiplex PCR; in TCRdb, only in-frame clones are kept and a portion is missing. This table has more than 85,000 clones, approximately 89% appearing once. Trimming took 6 bases from V and 4 from J, leaving 12 bases between them. CDR1 and CDR2 from the germline V gene are SQVTM and ANQGSEA. The CDR3 is 13 residues long. Turning to this clone: Its matching antigen is unknown.

Findings of the study overall: Relative to CD4+, CD8+ T cells held more expanded clones on average.

The sequences come from CD4+ or CD8+ T cells sorted from blood, collected in a trial of the OX40 agonist ivuxolimab. The rearrangement joins TRBV29-1 to TRBJ2-2; D may be TRBD1 (5 bases). The receptor comes from an adult with an advanced solid tumor such as melanoma, head and neck, liver or kidney cancer. CDR3 sequence: CSVFYRFTGELFF. The CDR3 DNA is TGCAGCGTCTTCTACAGGTTCACCGGGGAGCTGTTTTTT.